Listed below are T cell receptor beta chains from one sample, sequenced in a study of monozygotic twins with inflammatory bowel disease. With the 5' RACE reads reprocessed, TCRdb shows one record per CDR3 protein and no DNA. Here the sample table reports over 200,000 distinct CDR3 sequences. The sample consisted of blood. The receptors originated from a human donor with ulcerative colitis or Crohn's disease, or a healthy co-twin of an affected twin (not recorded which). Both conserved end residues are part of each CDR3. The order of the fields is CDR3 length, J gene, V gene, CDR3 protein.

14	TRBJ1-4	TRBV5-1	CASSAGTGREKLFF
11	TRBJ2-1	TRBV7-2	CASSFETEQFF
12	TRBJ1-1	TRBV6-2/TRBV6-3	CASGTDHTEAFF
14	TRBJ2-7	TRBV4-1	CASSQNRGHYEQYF
15	TRBJ2-3	TRBV7-8	CASSSGRTGSDTQYF
15	TRBJ1-1	TRBV7-2	CASSLSRTGVTEAFF
15	TRBJ2-7	TRBV9	CASSSGQGVIHEQYF
12	TRBJ1-1	TRBV5-4	CASSSVGTEAFF
15	TRBJ2-1	TRBV29-1	CSVEGKQGRYNEQFF
14	TRBJ2-5	TRBV7-2	CASSRVAGAETQYF
13	TRBJ2-1	TRBV27	CASSLARSNEQFF
15	TRBJ2-1	TRBV29-1	CSVTLARRLRNEQFF
18	TRBJ1-2	TRBV7-3	CASSLGARSEKTNYGYTF
15	TRBJ2-7	TRBV7-2	CASSSSWGGRNEQYF
14	TRBJ2-7	TRBV7-2	CASSSYRGNYEQYF
15	TRBJ2-7	TRBV7-2	CASSSGTVTSYEQYF